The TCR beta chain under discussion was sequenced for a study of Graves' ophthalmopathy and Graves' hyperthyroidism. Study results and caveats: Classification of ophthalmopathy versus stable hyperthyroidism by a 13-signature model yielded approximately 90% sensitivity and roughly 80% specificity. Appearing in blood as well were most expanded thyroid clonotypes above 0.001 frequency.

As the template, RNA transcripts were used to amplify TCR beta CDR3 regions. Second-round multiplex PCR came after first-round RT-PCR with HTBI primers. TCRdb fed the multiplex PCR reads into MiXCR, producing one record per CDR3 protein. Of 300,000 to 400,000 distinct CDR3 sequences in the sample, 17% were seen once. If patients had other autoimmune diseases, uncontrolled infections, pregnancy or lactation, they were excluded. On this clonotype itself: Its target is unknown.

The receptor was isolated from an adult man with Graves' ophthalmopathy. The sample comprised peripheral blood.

CDR3: CASGTGGSLEQYF. CDR3 sequence (DNA): TGTGCCAGCGGGACAGGGGGCTCATTGGAGCAGTACTTC. The J gene is TRBJ2-7, the V gene TRBV6-1; 12 bases are shared with TRBD1. The CDR3 has 13 residues. The V gene's germline CDR1 is MNHNS and CDR2 SASEGT. V shed 8 bases and J 7 bases; nucleotides not matched to a gene: 6.